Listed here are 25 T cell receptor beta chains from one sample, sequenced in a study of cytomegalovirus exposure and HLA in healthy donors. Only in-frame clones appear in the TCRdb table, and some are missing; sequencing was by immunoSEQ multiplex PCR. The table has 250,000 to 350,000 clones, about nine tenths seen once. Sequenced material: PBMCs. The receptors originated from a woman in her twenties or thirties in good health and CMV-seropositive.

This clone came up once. The CDR3: CASSSRESNQPQHF. In nucleotides, the CDR3 is TGTGCCAGCAGTTCTAGAGAGAGCAATCAGCCCCAGCATTTT. The chain recombines TRBV27 with TRBJ1-5, with D unclear. The V gene lost 4 bases and the J gene lost 1 base, with 8 bases spanning the gap. The CDR3 totals 14 residues. Looked up from germline, CDR1 is MNHEY and CDR2 is SMNVEV (reference sequence).

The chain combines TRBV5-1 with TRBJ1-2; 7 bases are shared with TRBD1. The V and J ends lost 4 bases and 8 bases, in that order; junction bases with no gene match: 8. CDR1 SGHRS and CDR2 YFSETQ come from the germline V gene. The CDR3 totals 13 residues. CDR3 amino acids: CASSLTDRDGYTF. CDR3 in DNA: TGCGCCAGCAGCCTTACCGACAGGGACGGCTACACCTTC.

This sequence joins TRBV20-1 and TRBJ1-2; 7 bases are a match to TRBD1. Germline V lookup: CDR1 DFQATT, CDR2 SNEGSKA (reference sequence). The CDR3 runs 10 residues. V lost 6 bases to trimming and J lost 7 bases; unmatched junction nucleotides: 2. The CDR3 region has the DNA TGCAGTGCGACAGGGACTGGCTACACCTTC. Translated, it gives CSATGTGYTF.

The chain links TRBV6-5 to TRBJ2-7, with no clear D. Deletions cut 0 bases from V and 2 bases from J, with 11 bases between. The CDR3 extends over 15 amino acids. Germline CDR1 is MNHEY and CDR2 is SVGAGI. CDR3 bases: TGTGCCAGCAGTTACTCGAAATTCGGAACCTACGAGCAGTACTTC. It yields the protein CASSYSKFGTYEQYF.

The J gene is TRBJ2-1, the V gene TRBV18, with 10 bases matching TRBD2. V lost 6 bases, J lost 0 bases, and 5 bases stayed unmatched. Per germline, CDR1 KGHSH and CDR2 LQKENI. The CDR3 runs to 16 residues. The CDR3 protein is CASSISGGSSYNEQFF. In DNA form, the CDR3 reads TGTGCCAGCTCTATTAGCGGGGGGAGCTCCTACAATGAGCAGTTCTTC.

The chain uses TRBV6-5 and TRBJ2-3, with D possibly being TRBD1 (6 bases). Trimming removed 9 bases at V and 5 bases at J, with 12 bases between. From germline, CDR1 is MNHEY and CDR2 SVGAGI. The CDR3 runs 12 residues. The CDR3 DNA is TGTGCCAGTAACTCAGGGGTAGATACGCAGTATTTT. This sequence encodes CASNSGVDTQYF.

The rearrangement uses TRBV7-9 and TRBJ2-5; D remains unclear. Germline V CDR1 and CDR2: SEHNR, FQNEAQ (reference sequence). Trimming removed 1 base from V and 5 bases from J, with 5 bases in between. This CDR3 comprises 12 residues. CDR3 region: CASSLVVETQYF. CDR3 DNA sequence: TGTGCCAGCAGCTTAGTAGTGGAGACCCAGTACTTC.

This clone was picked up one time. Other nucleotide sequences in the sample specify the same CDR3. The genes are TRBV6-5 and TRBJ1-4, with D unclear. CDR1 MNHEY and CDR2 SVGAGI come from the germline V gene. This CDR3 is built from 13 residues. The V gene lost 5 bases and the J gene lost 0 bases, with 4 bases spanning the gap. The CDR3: CASSAPTNEKLFF. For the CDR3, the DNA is TGTGCCAGCAGTGCCCCAACTAATGAAAAACTGTTTTTT.

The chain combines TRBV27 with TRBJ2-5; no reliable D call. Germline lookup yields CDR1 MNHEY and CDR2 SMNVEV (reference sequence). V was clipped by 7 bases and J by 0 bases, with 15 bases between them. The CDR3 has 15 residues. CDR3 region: CASMTSGGYQETQYF. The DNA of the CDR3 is TGTGCCAGCATGACCAGTGGTGGGTACCAAGAGACCCAGTACTTC.

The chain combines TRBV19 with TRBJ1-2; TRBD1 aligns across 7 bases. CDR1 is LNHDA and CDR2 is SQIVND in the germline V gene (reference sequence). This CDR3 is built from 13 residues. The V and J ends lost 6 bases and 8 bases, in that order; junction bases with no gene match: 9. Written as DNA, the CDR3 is TGTGCCAGTAGCCCAGGGGGAATGGCAGGCTACACCTTC. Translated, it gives CASSPGGMAGYTF.

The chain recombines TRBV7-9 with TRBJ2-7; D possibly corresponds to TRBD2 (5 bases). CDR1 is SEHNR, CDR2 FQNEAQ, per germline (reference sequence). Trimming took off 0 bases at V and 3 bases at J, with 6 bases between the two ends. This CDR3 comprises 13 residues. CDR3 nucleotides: TGTGCCAGCAGCTTAGCTAGCGTCTACGAGCAGTACTTC. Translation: CASSLASVYEQYF.

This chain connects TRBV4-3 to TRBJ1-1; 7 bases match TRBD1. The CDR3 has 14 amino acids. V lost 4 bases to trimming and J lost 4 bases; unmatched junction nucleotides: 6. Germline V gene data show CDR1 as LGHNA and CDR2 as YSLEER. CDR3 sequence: CASSRQTGLTEAFF. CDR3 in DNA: TGCGCCAGCAGCCGCCAGACAGGGCTCACTGAAGCTTTCTTT.

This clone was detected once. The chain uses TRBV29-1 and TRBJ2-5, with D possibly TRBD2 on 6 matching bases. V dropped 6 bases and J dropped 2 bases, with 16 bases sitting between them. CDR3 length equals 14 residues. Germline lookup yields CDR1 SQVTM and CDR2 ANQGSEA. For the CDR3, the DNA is TGCAGCGTCCTCAACCCCGGACTACAAGAGACCCAGTACTTC. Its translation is CSVLNPGLQETQYF.

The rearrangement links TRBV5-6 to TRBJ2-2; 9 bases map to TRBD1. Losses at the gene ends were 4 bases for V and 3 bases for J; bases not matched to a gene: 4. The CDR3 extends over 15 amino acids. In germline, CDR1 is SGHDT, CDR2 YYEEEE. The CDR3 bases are TGTGCCAGCAGCCTTAGACAGGGGGACACCGGGGAGCTGTTTTTT. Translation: CASSLRQGDTGELFF.

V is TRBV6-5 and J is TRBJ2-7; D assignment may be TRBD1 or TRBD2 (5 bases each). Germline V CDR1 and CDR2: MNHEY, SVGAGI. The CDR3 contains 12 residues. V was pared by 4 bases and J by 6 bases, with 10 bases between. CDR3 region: CASSSSGSEQYF. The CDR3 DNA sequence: TGTGCCAGCAGTTCATCAGGGAGCGAGCAGTACTTC.

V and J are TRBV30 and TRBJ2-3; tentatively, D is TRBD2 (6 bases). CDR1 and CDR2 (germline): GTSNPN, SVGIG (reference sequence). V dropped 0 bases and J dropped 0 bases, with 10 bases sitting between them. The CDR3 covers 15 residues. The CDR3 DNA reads TGTGCCTGGAGTGTCGGAGGGCGAAGCACAGATACGCAGTATTTT. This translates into CAWSVGGRSTDTQYF.

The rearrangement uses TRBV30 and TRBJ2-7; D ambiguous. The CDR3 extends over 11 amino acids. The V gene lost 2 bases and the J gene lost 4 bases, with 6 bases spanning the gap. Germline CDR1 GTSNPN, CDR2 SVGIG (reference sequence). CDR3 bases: TGTGCCTGGAGTTCGGGTTACGAGCAGTACTTC. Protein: CAWSSGYEQYF. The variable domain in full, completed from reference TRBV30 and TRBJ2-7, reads SQTIHQWPATLVQPVGSPLSLECTVEGTSNPNLYWYRQAAGRGLQLLFYSVGIGQISSEVPQNLSASRPQDRQFILSSKKLLLSDSGFYLCAWSSGYEQYFGPGTRLTVT.

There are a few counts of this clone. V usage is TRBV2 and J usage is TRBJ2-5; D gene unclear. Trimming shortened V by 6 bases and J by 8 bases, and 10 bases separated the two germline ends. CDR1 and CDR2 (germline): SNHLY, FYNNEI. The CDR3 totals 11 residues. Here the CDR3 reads CASRAVATQYF. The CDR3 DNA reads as TGTGCCAGCAGGGCCGTAGCTACCCAGTACTTC.

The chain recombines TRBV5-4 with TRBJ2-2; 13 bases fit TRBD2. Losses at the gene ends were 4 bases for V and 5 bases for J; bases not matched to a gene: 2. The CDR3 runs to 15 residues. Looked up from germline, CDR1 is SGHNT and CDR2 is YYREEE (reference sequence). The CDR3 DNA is TGTGCCAGCAGCCAGGGACTAGCGGGAACCGGGGAGCTGTTTTTT. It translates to CASSQGLAGTGELFF.

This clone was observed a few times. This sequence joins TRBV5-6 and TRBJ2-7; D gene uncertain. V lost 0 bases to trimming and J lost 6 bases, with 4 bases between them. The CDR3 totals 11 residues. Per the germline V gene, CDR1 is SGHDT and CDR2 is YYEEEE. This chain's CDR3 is CASSLGLEQYF. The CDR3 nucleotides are TGTGCCAGCAGCTTGGGCCTCGAGCAGTACTTC.

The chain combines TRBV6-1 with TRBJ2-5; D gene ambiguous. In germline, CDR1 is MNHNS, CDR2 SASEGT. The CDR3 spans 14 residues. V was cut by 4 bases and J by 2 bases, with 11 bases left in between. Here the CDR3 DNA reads TGTGCCAGCAGTGCCCGGCTGATACAAGAGACCCAGTACTTC. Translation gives CASSARLIQETQYF.

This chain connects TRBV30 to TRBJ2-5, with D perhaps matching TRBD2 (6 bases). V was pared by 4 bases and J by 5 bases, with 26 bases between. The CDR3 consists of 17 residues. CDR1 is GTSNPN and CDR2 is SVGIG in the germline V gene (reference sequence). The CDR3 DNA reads TGTGCCTGGACCTACCCCCCTCTAGCGAACCGGCTGGAGACCCAGTACTTC. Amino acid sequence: CAWTYPPLANRLETQYF.

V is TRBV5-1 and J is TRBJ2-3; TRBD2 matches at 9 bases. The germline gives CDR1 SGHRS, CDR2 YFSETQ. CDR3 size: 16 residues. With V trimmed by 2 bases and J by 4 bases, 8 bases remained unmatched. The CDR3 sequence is CASSLIDSGRSDTQYF. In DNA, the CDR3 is TGCGCCAGCAGCTTAATAGATAGCGGGAGATCAGATACGCAGTATTTT. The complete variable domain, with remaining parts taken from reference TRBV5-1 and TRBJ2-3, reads KAGVTQTPRYLIKTRGQQVTLSCSPISGHRSVSWYQQTPGQGLQFLFEYFSETQRNKGNFPGRFSGRQFSNSRSEMNVSTLELGDSALYLCASSLIDSGRSDTQYFGPGTRLTVL.

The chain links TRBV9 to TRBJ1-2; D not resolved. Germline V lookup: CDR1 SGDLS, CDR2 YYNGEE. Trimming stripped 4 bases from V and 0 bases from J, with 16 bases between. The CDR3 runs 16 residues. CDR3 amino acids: CASSPFDRPSNYGYTF. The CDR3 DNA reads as TGTGCCAGCAGCCCTTTCGACCGCCCCTCTAACTATGGCTACACCTTC.

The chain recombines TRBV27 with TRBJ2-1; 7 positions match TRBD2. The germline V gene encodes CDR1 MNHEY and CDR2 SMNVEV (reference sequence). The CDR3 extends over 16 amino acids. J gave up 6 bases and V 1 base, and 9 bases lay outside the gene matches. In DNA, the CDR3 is TGTGCCAGCAGTTTATACGGCGGGAGTGTCCCCAATGAGCAGTTCTTC. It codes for CASSLYGGSVPNEQFF.